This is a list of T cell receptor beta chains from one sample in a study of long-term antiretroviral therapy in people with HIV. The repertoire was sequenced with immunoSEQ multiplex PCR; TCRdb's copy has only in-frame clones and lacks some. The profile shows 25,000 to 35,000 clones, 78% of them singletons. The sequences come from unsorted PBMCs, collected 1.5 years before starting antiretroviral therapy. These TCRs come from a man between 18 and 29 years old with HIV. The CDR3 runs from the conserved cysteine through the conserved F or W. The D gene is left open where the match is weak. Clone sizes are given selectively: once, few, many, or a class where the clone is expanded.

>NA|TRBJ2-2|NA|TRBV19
CASSILAATGELFF
TGTGCCAGTAGTATTTTAGCGGCCACCGGGGAGCTGTTTTTT
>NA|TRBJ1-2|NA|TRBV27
CASSYHGQNYGYTF
TGTGCCAGCAGTTACCACGGACAGAACTATGGCTACACCTTC
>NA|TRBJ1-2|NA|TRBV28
CASSFISQETLWDGYTF
TGTGCCAGCAGTTTCATATCGCAGGAGACATTATGGGATGGCTACACCTTC
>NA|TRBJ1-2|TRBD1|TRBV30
CAWSTSGTAAFYGYTF
TGTGCCTGGAGTACCTCCGGGACAGCCGCCTTCTATGGCTACACCTTC
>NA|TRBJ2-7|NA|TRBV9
CASSVEAGALEQYF
TGTGCCAGCAGCGTAGAGGCAGGGGCCCTCGAGCAGTACTTC
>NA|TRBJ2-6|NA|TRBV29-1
CSVEATGSGANVLTF
TGCAGCGTTGAAGCCACAGGCTCTGGGGCCAACGTCCTGACTTTC
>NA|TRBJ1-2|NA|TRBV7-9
CASSLDSNYGYTF
TGTGCCAGCAGCTTGGACAGTAACTATGGCTACACCTTC
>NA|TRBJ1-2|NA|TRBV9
CASSVPGEYDGYTF
TGTGCCAGCAGCGTACCGGGAGAATACGATGGCTACACCTTC
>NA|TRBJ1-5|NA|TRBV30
CAWSRGHSNQPQHF
TGTGCCTGGAGTCGCGGACACAGCAATCAGCCCCAGCATTTT
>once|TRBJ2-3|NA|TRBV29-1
CSVEYSAGLDTQYF
TGCAGCGTTGAATATTCCGCGGGGCTAGATACGCAGTATTTT
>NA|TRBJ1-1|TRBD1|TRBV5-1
CASSLGGTGGETEAFF
TGCGCCAGCAGCTTGGGAGGGACAGGGGGTGAGACTGAAGCTTTCTTT
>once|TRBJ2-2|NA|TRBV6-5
CASSSDPTGTGELFF
TGTGCCAGCAGTTCCGACCCGACGGGCACCGGGGAGCTGTTTTTT
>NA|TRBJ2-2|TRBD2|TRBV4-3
CASHGERGLAGGAGELFF
TGCGCCAGCCATGGGGAAAGGGGACTAGCGGGAGGGGCCGGGGAGCTGTTTTTT
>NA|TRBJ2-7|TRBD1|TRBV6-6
CASSSRQGHYEQYF
TGTGCCAGCAGTTCCCGACAGGGGCACTACGAGCAGTACTTC
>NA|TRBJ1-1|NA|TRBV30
CACPLTRKNTEAFF
TGTGCCTGTCCCCTCACAAGAAAGAACACTGAAGCTTTCTTT
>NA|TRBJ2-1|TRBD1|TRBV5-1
CASSFLPPGQDNEQFF
TGCGCCAGCAGCTTCTTACCCCCGGGACAGGATAATGAGCAGTTCTTC
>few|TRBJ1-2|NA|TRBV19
CASIPTATFLNGYTF
TGTGCCAGTATCCCCACAGCCACTTTTCTTAATGGCTACACCTTC
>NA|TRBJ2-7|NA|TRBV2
CASSFGYEQYF
TGTGCCAGCAGTTTCGGCTACGAGCAGTACTTC
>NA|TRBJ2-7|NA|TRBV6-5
CASSSHTNPYEQYF
TGTGCCAGCAGTTCACACACCAACCCCTACGAGCAGTACTTC
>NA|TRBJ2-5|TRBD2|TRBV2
CASSAPVGLAGSNQETQYF
TGTGCCAGCAGTGCCCCGGTAGGACTAGCGGGGAGCAACCAAGAGACCCAGTACTTC
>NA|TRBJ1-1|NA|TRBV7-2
CASSLDLAGNTEAFF
TGTGCCAGCAGCTTAGACCTTGCGGGAAACACTGAAGCTTTCTTT
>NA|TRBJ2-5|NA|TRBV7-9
CASSLGGWETQYF
TGTGCCAGCAGCTTGGGGGGCTGGGAGACCCAGTACTTC
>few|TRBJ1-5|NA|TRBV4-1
CASSHEGRDQPQHF
TGCGCCAGCAGCCACGAGGGCAGGGATCAGCCCCAGCATTTT
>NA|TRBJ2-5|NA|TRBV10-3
CAIREPQETQYF
TGTGCCATAAGAGAACCCCAAGAGACCCAGTACTTC
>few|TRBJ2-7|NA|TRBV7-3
CASSSMAGYEQYF
TGTGCCAGCAGCTCAATGGCGGGATACGAGCAGTACTTC
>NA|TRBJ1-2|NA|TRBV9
CASSVVEEAVHYGYTF
TGTGCCAGCAGCGTAGTCGAAGAGGCGGTTCACTATGGCTACACCTTC